The 26 T cell receptor beta chains in this list originate from one sample, sequenced in a study of OX40 agonist ivuxolimab in advanced cancers. The repertoire was sequenced with immunoSEQ multiplex PCR; TCRdb's copy has only in-frame clones and lacks some. In the table there are fewer than 95,000 clones, under 95% of which are singletons. Sequenced here: CD4+ or CD8+ T cells sorted from blood, sampled in a trial of the OX40 agonist ivuxolimab. These receptors were collected from an adult with an advanced solid tumor such as melanoma, head and neck, liver or kidney cancer.

This chain's CDR3 is CSVEAGQGWGELFF. The CDR3 coding sequence is TGCAGCGTTGAAGCGGGACAGGGATGGGGGGAGCTGTTTTTT. J is TRBJ2-2 and V is TRBV29-1; 9 positions agree with TRBD1. The CDR3 has 14 residues. J gave up 8 bases and V 1 base, and 5 bases lay outside the gene matches. CDR1 and CDR2 from the germline V gene are SQVTM and ANQGSEA.

This clone was detected once. The rearrangement uses TRBV2 and TRBJ2-1; 14 bases fit TRBD2. The V gene's germline CDR1 is SNHLY and CDR2 FYNNEI. The CDR3 spans 15 residues. J gave up 7 bases and V 6 bases, and 5 bases lay outside the gene matches. The CDR3 spells CASSLGTSGSNEQFF. The CDR3 DNA reads as TGTGCCAGCAGCCTGGGGACTAGCGGGAGTAATGAGCAGTTCTTC.

The V and J genes are TRBV5-1 and TRBJ2-1; TRBD2 aligns across 9 bases. With V trimmed by 4 bases and J by 4 bases, 6 bases remained unmatched. The CDR3 runs to 15 residues. Per germline, CDR1 SGHRS and CDR2 YFSETQ. This CDR3 reads CASSEAGGPYNEQFF. In DNA form, the CDR3 reads TGCGCCAGCAGCGAAGCGGGAGGCCCTTACAATGAGCAGTTCTTC.

The chain combines TRBV5-4 with TRBJ1-2; TRBD1 agrees at 7 bases. CDR3 size: 14 residues. Looked up from germline, CDR1 is SGHNT and CDR2 is YYREEE (reference sequence). Trimming cost V 6 bases and J 4 bases; bases outside gene matches: 9. CDR3 amino acids: CASTQDRELYGYTF. The CDR3 nucleotides are TGTGCCAGCACGCAAGACAGGGAACTCTATGGCTACACCTTC.

The genes are TRBV7-8 and TRBJ2-3; TRBD1 is a possible D gene (6 bases). Germline V lookup: CDR1 SGHVS, CDR2 FQNEAQ. The CDR3 extends over 15 amino acids. The V and J ends lost 6 bases and 3 bases respectively, with 16 bases between them. CDR3 sequence reads: CASRTGKVVTDTQYF. The CDR3 nucleotides are TGTGCCAGCAGAACAGGGAAGGTGGTGACAGATACGCAGTATTTT.

V is TRBV19 and J is TRBJ2-3, with 7 bases aligning to TRBD2. The germline CDR1 and CDR2 sequences are LNHDA and SQIVND (reference sequence). The CDR3 consists of 18 residues. The V segment lost 2 bases and the J segment 2 bases; nucleotides outside the gene matches: 13. Here the CDR3 DNA reads TGTGCCAGTAGTATATTGCCCGGCGCTAGCGGACCCACAGATACGCAGTATTTT. It is translated as CASSILPGASGPTDTQYF.

V and J are TRBV30 and TRBJ2-5; the D gene could be TRBD1 or TRBD2 (5 bases each). The V end lost 8 bases, the J end lost 1 base, and 20 bases lay between the germline ends. The CDR3 extends over 15 amino acids. Germline-derived CDR1 and CDR2 are GTSNPN and SVGIG (reference sequence). The CDR3 loop reads CAGPPLGAVQETQYF. CDR3 nucleotide sequence: TGTGCCGGGCCCCCACTCGGGGCCGTCCAAGAGACCCAGTACTTC.

This clone is a singleton in its sample. The J gene is TRBJ2-3, the V gene TRBV5-8; no reliable D call. This CDR3 is built from 15 residues. Trimming took 0 bases from V and 3 from J, leaving 11 bases between them. In germline, CDR1 is SGHTS, CDR2 YDEGEE. The DNA of the CDR3 is TGTGCCAGCAGCTTGGGTGGAGACGAGACAGATACGCAGTATTTT. This gives the protein CASSLGGDETDTQYF.

This clone was detected only once. The rearrangement uses TRBV28 and TRBJ2-2; the D gene could be TRBD1 or TRBD2 (5 bases each). The length of the CDR3 is 16 residues. Germline CDR1 MDHEN, CDR2 SYDVKM. V was shortened by 6 bases and J by 6 bases, with 20 bases between the two germline ends. The CDR3 spells CASSRNLGTAAGELFF. As DNA, the CDR3 is TGTGCCAGCAGCCGGAACCTCGGGACCGCTGCCGGGGAGCTGTTTTTT.

The chain combines TRBV7-2 with TRBJ1-1; the D gene is possibly TRBD1 (5 bases). Germline V gene sequence: CDR1 SGHTA, CDR2 FQGNSA. The CDR3 has 15 amino acids. The V gene lost 3 bases and the J gene lost 4 bases, with 15 bases spanning the gap. Here the CDR3 DNA reads TGTGCCAGCAGCTTCCCCCCGGGACGGGGCACTGAAGCTTTCTTT. Protein sequence: CASSFPPGRGTEAFF.

This clone is a singleton in its sample. V usage is TRBV5-1 and J usage is TRBJ2-1, with 13 bases identical to TRBD2. V dropped 8 bases and J dropped 6; count of bases not matched to a gene: 8. The CDR3 is 15 residues long. CDR1 is SGHRS, CDR2 YFSETQ, per germline. CDR3 DNA sequence: TGCGCCAGTTACGGGACTAGCGGGAACCTCAATGAGCAGTTCTTC. It is translated as CASYGTSGNLNEQFF.

The chain uses TRBV7-3 and TRBJ1-1; D perhaps matches TRBD1 (5 bases). The germline V and J ends were trimmed by 4 bases and 3 bases, with 9 bases remaining between them. Germline V gene sequence: CDR1 SGHTA, CDR2 FQGTGA. The length of the CDR3 is 13 residues. In nucleotides, the CDR3 is TGTGCCAGCAGCTCTGGAGGGGACACTGAAGCTTTCTTT. Amino acids: CASSSGGDTEAFF. The full variable domain, with the rest looked up from reference TRBV7-3 and TRBJ1-1, is GAGVSQTPSNKVTEKGKYVELRCDPISGHTALYWYRQSLGQGPEFLIYFQGTGAADDSGLPNDRFFAVRPEGSVSTLKIQRTERGDSAVYLCASSSGGDTEAFFGQGTRLTVV.

This clone has a handful of counts. The chain joins TRBV11-3 to TRBJ2-5; 10 nucleotides align to TRBD2. With V trimmed by 2 bases and J by 5 bases, 8 bases remained unmatched. Germline CDR1 and CDR2: SGHNT and YENEEA. The CDR3 extends over 16 amino acids. The CDR3 spells CASSLRASGSTETQYF. The CDR3 DNA reads as TGTGCCAGCAGCTTAAGGGCTAGCGGGAGTACGGAGACCCAGTACTTC.

This chain uses TRBV7-2 with TRBJ2-4; 10 bases agree with TRBD1. The CDR3 covers 15 residues. The germline V gene encodes CDR1 SGHTA and CDR2 FQGNSA. V shed 5 bases, J shed 9 bases, and the junction held 10 bases outside the gene matches. Here the CDR3 reads CASSPRQGQGSIQYF. The CDR3 bases are TGTGCCAGCAGCCCGCGGCAGGGACAGGGGAGCATTCAGTACTTC.

This sequence joins TRBV10-2 and TRBJ2-3; D may be TRBD2 (6 bases). V shed 2 bases and J shed 4 bases, with 10 bases lying between them. Germline lookup yields CDR1 WSHSY and CDR2 SAAADI. The CDR3 runs 14 residues. CDR3 loop: CASSELTGADTQYF. The CDR3 region has the DNA TGCGCCAGCAGTGAGCTTACGGGGGCAGATACGCAGTATTTT.

CDR3 sequence: CASSEYNGHFTEAFF. The CDR3 DNA is TGTGCCAGCAGTGAATATAACGGTCATTTCACTGAAGCTTTCTTT. This chain links TRBV25-1 with TRBJ1-1, with unresolved D. Germline assignment: CDR1 MGHDK and CDR2 SYGVNS. Trimming cost V 0 bases and J 4 bases, with 12 bases left between them. The CDR3 runs 15 residues.

The rearrangement links TRBV2 to TRBJ2-7; TRBD2 might be the D (6 bases). Looked up from germline, CDR1 is SNHLY and CDR2 is FYNNEI. There are 14 residues in the CDR3. The germline V and J ends were trimmed by 6 bases and 7 bases, with 19 bases remaining between them. The CDR3 here is CASSGGLPPGEQYF. The CDR3 nucleotides are TGTGCCAGCAGCGGGGGTCTCCCTCCGGGGGAGCAGTACTTC.

V and J are TRBV6-1 and TRBJ2-2; D may be TRBD2 (6 bases). The CDR3 is 14 residues long. The V end was cut by 11 bases, the J end by 3 bases, with 16 bases between. Germline CDR1 MNHNS, CDR2 SASEGT. The CDR3 DNA reads as TGTGCCTTTCATACGGGGGTAGACACCGGGGAGCTGTTTTTT. This gives the protein CAFHTGVDTGELFF.

The chain has TRBV4-3 and TRBJ1-2; 10 nucleotides match TRBD1. The V gene's germline CDR1 is LGHNA and CDR2 YSLEER. The CDR3 extends over 15 amino acids. Trimming at V came to 1 base and at J to 6 bases, leaving 5 bases not matched to a gene. This chain's CDR3 is CASSQATGGYDGYTF. DNA of the CDR3: TGCGCCAGCAGCCAAGCGACAGGGGGCTACGATGGCTACACCTTC.

This rearrangement joins TRBV2 to TRBJ2-5; D is ambiguous. V lost 6 bases to trimming and J lost 1 base, with 12 bases between them. Germline-derived CDR1 and CDR2 are SNHLY and FYNNEI. The CDR3 totals 14 residues. The CDR3 nucleotides read TGTGCCAGCAGGTTCGTGGCAGTCCAAGAGACCCAGTACTTC. This encodes CASRFVAVQETQYF.

In its sample, this clone was seen once. The chain joins TRBV21-1 to TRBJ1-1; TRBD1 is the table's D call and was not checked against the DNA. TRBV21-1 is tagged as a pseudogene. This CDR3 contains 14 residues. CDR3 DNA: TGTGCCAGCAGCAAAGGCGACAGGGACACTGAAGCTTTCTTT. This translates into CASSKGDRDTEAFF.

The V call is TRBV18, the J call TRBJ2-5; no firm D call. The CDR3 totals 13 residues. V was cut by 6 bases and J by 5 bases, with 13 bases left in between. CDR1 KGHSH and CDR2 LQKENI come from the germline V gene. The CDR3 nucleotides are TGTGCCAGCTCCCTAAGATTGGACGAGACCCAGTACTTC. As protein: CASSLRLDETQYF.

This chain uses TRBV25-1 with TRBJ2-7; D unresolved. This CDR3 is built from 11 residues. Trimming removed 5 bases at V and 1 base at J, with 3 bases between. Germline CDR1 reads MGHDK; CDR2 reads SYGVNS. CDR3 nucleotides: TGTGCCAGCAGTCTATCCTACGAGCAGTACTTC. It encodes CASSLSYEQYF.

The chain uses TRBV10-3 and TRBJ2-3; 8 bases align to TRBD2. J gave up 0 bases and V 10 bases, and 3 bases lay outside the gene matches. The CDR3 has 13 amino acids. Germline lookup yields CDR1 ENHRY and CDR2 SYGVKD. CDR3 DNA sequence: TGTGCCACCTCTAGCGGGAGCACAGATACGCAGTATTTT. This gives the protein CATSSGSTDTQYF.

The chain carries TRBV5-8 and TRBJ1-5; no firm D call. The germline V gene has CDR1 SGHTS and CDR2 YDEGEE. This CDR3 has 17 residues. Trimming left V 2 bases short and J 0 bases short, with 15 bases between. The CDR3 loop reads CASSFSSLGNSNQPQHF. The CDR3 region has the DNA TGTGCCAGCAGCTTTTCATCCTTAGGGAATAGCAATCAGCCCCAGCATTTT.

This rearrangement joins TRBV5-4 to TRBJ2-1; D gene ambiguous. Trimming took off 4 bases at V and 4 bases at J, with 12 bases between the two ends. Germline lookup yields CDR1 SGHNT and CDR2 YYREEE (reference sequence). This CDR3 has 14 amino acids. CDR3 loop: CASSPHTLYNEQFF. The CDR3 DNA reads TGTGCCAGCAGCCCTCATACACTATACAATGAGCAGTTCTTC.